This T cell receptor (beta chain) appears in the sequencing data of a study of response to subunit inactivated influenza vaccine. Overall study results and limits: Only a handful of new T cells, the authors suggested, are recruited with each seasonal influenza vaccination.

With respect to this clonotype: What it binds is unknown.

The CDR3 sequence is 15 residues long. Trimming took off 5 bases at V and 0 bases at J, with 11 bases between the two ends. Germline assignment: CDR1 SGHTA and CDR2 FQGNSA. Each CDR3 protein gets one entry after TCRdb re-called the RT-PCR reads with MiXCR. Here the sample spans about 520,000 distinct CDR3 sequences, approximately 7.3% being singletons. This chain connects TRBV7-2 to TRBJ1-5; TRBD1 might be the D (6 bases). The source was PBMCs from blood, collected around 25 months after vaccination. The receptor was derived from a man aged 45 to 75 who received an inactivated influenza vaccine. CDR3 sequence reads: CASSPDSNSNQPQHF. The CDR3 DNA reads as TGTGCCAGCAGCCCGGACAGTAATAGCAATCAGCCCCAGCATTTT.